One T cell receptor beta chain is described in this entry. This clonotype turned up a few times. No cognate antigen has been identified for it. Per-nucleotide qualities are absent, and no much larger clonotype sits a single base away. The library was produced with 5' RACE. Sequenced using a NextSeq 500. In the TCR library protocol, unique molecular identifiers were attached to individual cDNA molecules to correct for PCR bias and sequencing error. TCR alpha and beta chains were both sequenced, and the abundances of alpha and beta sequences in each sample were closely correlated with each other. In the authors' own workflow: Decombinator V4 was used to perform V gene, J gene and CDR3 annotation of TCR sequences. TCRs were defined as expanded if a significant change between any two time points was detected under a Poisson model with p below 0.0001. Abundances of TCRs were expressed as counts per million after normalisation to the total number of TCRs sequenced in each sample. MAIT TCRs were defined by TRAV1-2 paired with TRAJ12, TRAJ20 or TRAJ33, and iNKT TCRs by TRAV10 paired with TRAJ18. A search of VDJdb, accessed on 1 November 2021, was run for TCRs annotated to CMV, EBV and SARS-CoV-2, with TCRs annotated for multiple antigens excluded. Clones were called with MiXCR by TCRdb after fastp trimmed the public reads at Q25, and only in-frame beta chains were retained. When rows share a CDR3 protein, they turn into one entry using the most common DNA and genes. What appears here as the V and J calls and clone size reflects TCRdb's work, not the paper's. A total of roughly 54,000 distinct CDR3 sequences appear in this sample, roughly 8.2% of them only once. The top ten constitute approximately 10% of the sample.

This sample is part of a study of early T cells in non-severe SARS-CoV-2 infection (dated by TCRdb to about 2021). In the study overall: TCR sequencing used bulk RNA from unsorted whole blood, so alpha and beta chains could not be paired. Points the paper makes about the study in general: Matching against VDJdb was skewed toward anti-spike CD8 responses, likely underestimated virus-specific expansions, and missed private and CD4 specificities.

Set within a cohort of healthcare workers in London, UK, this nested case-control study involved weekly PCR testing of nasopharyngeal swabs along with blood sampling. Healthcare workers were recruited between 23 and 31 March 2020, during the week of the UK lockdown, and were followed weekly for up to roughly 15 weeks. Compared with germline, V lacks 5 bases and J lacks 4 bases; bases without a gene match: 7. The CDR3 runs 13 amino acids, cysteine and phenylalanine included. Only the CDR3 DNA is retained, 39 bases long and in frame from the first base. The germline V gene yields SQVTM for CDR1 and ANQGSEA for CDR2.

This clonotype originated in an adult who was a healthcare worker with PCR-confirmed SARS-CoV-2 infection or an uninfected control (not recorded which). The chain is encoded by TRBV29-1 joined to TRBJ2-7, with 8 central nucleotides matching TRBD1. Source: whole blood, taken at baseline. CDR3 reads: CSVRKTGEYEQYF. The DNA sequence reads TGCAGCGTTCGGAAGACAGGGGAATACGAGCAGTACTTC.